This T cell receptor beta chain was sequenced during a study of T cells after yellow fever vaccination (dated by TCRdb to between 2019 and 2020). Looking at the study overall: The SMART-Seq v4 Ultra Low Input RNA kit was used to prepare libraries from fractions with low cell numbers. Blood samples were taken at several timepoints before and after primary and secondary immunization, and bulk PBMC replicates and cell subsets were isolated. Two healthy male donors, one aged 18 to 30 and one aged 30 to 40 years, made up the cohort. To follow T-cell clones before and after primary and booster YFV17D yellow fever vaccination, bulk TCR alpha and beta repertoires were sequenced over time. Overall study outcomes, separate from this receptor: A small fraction of clonotypes appeared in both the CD4 and CD8 compartments, likely as a result of convergent recombination. After the booster, most of the clones that had expanded following primary vaccination were detected again (almost 98% of CD4 and more than 85% of CD8), which suggests that memory was broadly maintained. The secondary T-cell response was found to be weaker but faster than the primary response, with a peak reached on day 5 rather than on day 15. Only two donors were included in the study, so the extent to which the findings can be generalized is limited. Computational filtering was required because FACS-sorted repertoires could contain abundant contaminating clonotypes from the bulk population.

This clonotype has just a few counts. This receptor's antigen is unknown. Base qualities are missing; no much larger clone stands one base away. In the paper's terms, the treatment or condition label means: live attenuated yellow fever vaccine strain. PBMCs were isolated from peripheral blood using a standard Ficoll-Paque protocol. Dynabeads CD4 and CD8 positive selection kits were used to isolate the CD4 and CD8 T-cell fractions. RNA was extracted with TriZol from bulk PBMCs, CD4 and CD8 fractions, and dextramer-positive and dextramer-negative fractions. The CDR3 has 13 amino acids, counting the end cysteine and phenylalanine. Kept here is only the CDR3 DNA, which spans 39 bases and is read in frame from base 1. CDR1 and CDR2 are read off the germline V gene as SGHDT and YYEEEE. Trimming at the junction amounts to 3 bases on V and 7 bases on J, and the germline ends lie 13 bases apart. TCR cDNA was synthesized by 5'RACE template switching, through which a universal primer site and unique molecular identifiers were introduced. Priming of cDNA synthesis was performed from both the TCR alpha and TCR beta constant segments. Two PCR steps were used to amplify libraries, with sample barcodes and sequencing adapters being added in the second step. Sequencing of libraries was performed on Illumina HiSeq 2500 (2x100 bp) or NovaSeq (2x150 bp). As for the authors' bioinformatics: MIGEC was used to demultiplex reads and collapse the reads into UMI consensus sequences, and MiXCR was used for V(D)J alignment. Using edgeR on replicate PBMC samples, clonotypes were called vaccine-responding if FDR was below 0.01 and the log2 fold change was above 5 up to day 15. CD4 or CD8 identity was assigned to each bulk clonotype according to whether the clonotype was present at higher abundance in the sequenced CD4 repertoire or the sequenced CD8 repertoire. TCRdb took the public reads, trimmed them with fastp at Q25, ran MiXCR for clone calling and kept in-frame beta chains. Here each entry gathers all rows of one CDR3 protein and keeps the most common genes and DNA. The V and J calls follow TCRdb's processing rather than the paper's. The sample table records under 200,000 distinct CDR3 sequences; around 7.3% of these occur just once. Over 2% of the sample rests with the top ten.

The sequence links TRBV5-6 to TRBJ1-2; no D gene can be assigned with confidence. Sequencing used CD4+ T cells sorted from PBMCs, obtained more than 4 days after the first yellow fever vaccination. The source of this sequence is a man younger than 35 who received the YFV17D yellow fever vaccine. The sequenced DNA is TGTGCCAGCAGCTGGGCGCGCGAGAGTGGCTACACCTTC. Translated, it reads CASSWARESGYTF.